This TCR beta chain was documented in a study of blood T cell repertoires in COVID-19. About the research overall: The origin of the acute and convalescent COVID-19 samples was the United States, Italy and Spain. T cells, B-cell-depleted T cells, or PBMCs provided the cDNA or gDNA that served as material.

Methods used by the authors: Estimation of nucleated cell counts was performed using reference gene primer amplification. This table comes from immunoSEQ multiplex PCR, and its TCRdb copy is limited to in-frame clones, with some not included. From that table come the V and J calls and clone size; the DNA was used to work out D and trimming. The table lists some 150,000 clones, roughly 80% of them singletons. This receptor was identified in a woman aged 45 to 65 with active or convalescent COVID-19. Sequencing was performed on peripheral blood.

CDR3 DNA sequence: TGCGCCAGCGGACAGGGCCTAATGAACACTGAAGCTTTCTTT. It yields the protein CASGQGLMNTEAFF. J is TRBJ1-1 and V is TRBV5-1, with 8 bases matching TRBD1. V shed 7 bases and J 0 bases; nucleotides not matched to a gene: 5. The CDR3 has 14 residues. The V gene's germline CDR1 is SGHRS and CDR2 YFSETQ.